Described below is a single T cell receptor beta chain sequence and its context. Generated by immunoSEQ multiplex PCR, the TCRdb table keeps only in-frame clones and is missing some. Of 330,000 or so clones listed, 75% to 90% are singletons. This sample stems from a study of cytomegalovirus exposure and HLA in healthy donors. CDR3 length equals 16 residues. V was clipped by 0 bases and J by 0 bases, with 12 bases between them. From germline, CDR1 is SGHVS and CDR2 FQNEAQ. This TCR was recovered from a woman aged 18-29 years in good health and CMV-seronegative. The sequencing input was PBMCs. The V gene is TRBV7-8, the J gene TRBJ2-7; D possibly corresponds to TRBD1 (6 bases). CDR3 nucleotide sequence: TGTGCCAGCAGCTTAGCGGGGACACCCAACTCCTACGAGCAGTACTTC. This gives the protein CASSLAGTPNSYEQYF.